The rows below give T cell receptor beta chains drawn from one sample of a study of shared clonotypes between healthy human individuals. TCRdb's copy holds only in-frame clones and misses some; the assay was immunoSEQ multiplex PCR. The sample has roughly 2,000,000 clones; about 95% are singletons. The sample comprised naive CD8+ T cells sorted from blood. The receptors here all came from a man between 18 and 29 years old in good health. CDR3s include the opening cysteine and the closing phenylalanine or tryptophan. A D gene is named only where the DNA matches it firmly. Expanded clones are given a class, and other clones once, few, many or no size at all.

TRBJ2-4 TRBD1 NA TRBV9 CASSVATGVSIQYF TGTGCCAGCAGCGTAGCGACAGGGGTTAGCATTCAGTACTTC
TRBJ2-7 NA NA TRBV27 CASSFGFTYEQYF TGTGCCAGCAGTTTTGGGTTCACCTACGAGCAGTACTTC
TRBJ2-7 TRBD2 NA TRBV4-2 CASSRGLAGDEQYF TGTGCCAGCAGCCGGGGACTAGCGGGAGACGAGCAGTACTTC
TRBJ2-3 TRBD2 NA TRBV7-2 CASSLALAGLTDTQYF TGTGCCAGCAGCTTAGCCCTAGCGGGACTCACAGATACGCAGTATTTT
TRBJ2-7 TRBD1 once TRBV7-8 CASSSAGDRTYEQYF TGTGCCAGCAGCTCCGCCGGGGACAGAACCTACGAGCAGTACTTC
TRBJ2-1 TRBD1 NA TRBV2 CASSELQGASYNEQFF TGTGCCAGCAGTGAACTACAGGGGGCCTCCTACAATGAGCAGTTCTTC
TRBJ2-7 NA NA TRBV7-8 CASSLGLGDSYEQYF TGTGCCAGCAGCTTAGGGTTGGGGGATTCCTACGAGCAGTACTTC
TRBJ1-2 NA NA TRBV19 CASSMGPGGYTF TGTGCCAGTAGTATGGGACCGGGTGGCTACACCTTC
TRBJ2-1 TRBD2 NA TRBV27 CASSLFTSGYNEQFF TGTGCCAGCAGTTTATTTACTAGCGGTTACAATGAGCAGTTCTTC
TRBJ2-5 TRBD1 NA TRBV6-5 CASSYLGQGHQETQYF TGTGCCAGCAGTTACTTAGGACAGGGCCATCAAGAGACCCAGTACTTC
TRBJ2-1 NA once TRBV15 CATSRGNPIDEQFF TGTGCCACCAGCAGAGGCAACCCAATCGATGAGCAGTTCTTC
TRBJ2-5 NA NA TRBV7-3 CASSLTGAGETQYF TGTGCCAGCAGCTTAACAGGGGCCGGGGAGACCCAGTACTTC
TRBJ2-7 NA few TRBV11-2 CASSLGGFSYEQYF TGTGCCAGCAGCTTAGGGGGTTTCTCCTACGAGCAGTACTTC
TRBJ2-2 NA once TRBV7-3 CASSLTGNTGELFF TGTGCCAGCAGCTTAACGGGGAACACCGGGGAGCTGTTTTTT
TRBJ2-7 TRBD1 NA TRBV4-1 CASSHTPGQGPYEQYF TGCGCCAGCAGCCACACACCGGGACAGGGGCCCTACGAGCAGTACTTC
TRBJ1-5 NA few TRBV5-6 CASSLGSNQPQHF TGTGCCAGCAGCTTGGGTAGCAATCAGCCCCAGCATTTT
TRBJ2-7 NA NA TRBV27 CASSLTPNYEQYF TGTGCCAGCAGTTTAACCCCTAACTACGAGCAGTACTTC
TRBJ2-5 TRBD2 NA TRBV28 CASSFTPPRTRETQYF TGTGCCAGCAGTTTTACCCCCCCTAGGACTAGGGAGACCCAGTACTTC
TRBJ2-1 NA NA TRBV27 CASSLFTSDWEQFF TGTGCCAGCAGTTTATTCACCTCGGATTGGGAGCAGTTCTTC
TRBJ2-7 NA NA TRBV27 CASSLVGAYEQYF TGTGCCAGCAGTTTAGTGGGTGCCTACGAGCAGTACTTC
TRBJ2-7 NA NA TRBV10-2 CASSETGLSREQYF TGCGCCAGCAGTGAGACAGGTCTTTCGAGGGAGCAGTACTTC
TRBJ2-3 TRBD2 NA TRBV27 CASTTGTSGTDTQYF TGTGCCAGCACCACCGGGACTAGCGGCACAGATACGCAGTATTTT
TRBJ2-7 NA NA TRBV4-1 CASSQDWGSEQYF TGCGCCAGCAGCCAAGATTGGGGTTCCGAGCAGTACTTC
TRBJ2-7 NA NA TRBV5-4 CASSLIGGYEQYF TGTGCCAGCAGCTTAATCGGGGGCTACGAGCAGTACTTC
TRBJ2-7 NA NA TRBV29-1 CSVEGGVSYEQYF TGCAGCGTTGAGGGGGGAGTGTCCTACGAGCAGTACTTC
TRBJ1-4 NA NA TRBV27 CASSQGPNEKLFF TGTGCCAGCAGCCAGGGTCCTAATGAAAAACTGTTTTTT
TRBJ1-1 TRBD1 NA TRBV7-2 CASSKTTGVYTEAFF TGTGCCAGCAGCAAAACGACAGGGGTTTATACTGAAGCTTTCTTT
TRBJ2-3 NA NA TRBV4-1 CASSQEGGVNTDTQYF TGCGCCAGCAGCCAAGAAGGAGGAGTCAACACAGATACGCAGTATTTT
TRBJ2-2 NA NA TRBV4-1 CASSQVQPPGTGELFF TGCGCCAGCAGCCAAGTTCAGCCTCCGGGCACCGGGGAGCTGTTTTTT
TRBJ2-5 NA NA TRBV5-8 CASSLALGYF TGTGCCAGCAGCTTGGCGCTAGGGTACTTC
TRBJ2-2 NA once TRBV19 CASSIVGSTGELFF TGTGCCAGTAGTATAGTAGGGAGCACCGGGGAGCTGTTTTTT
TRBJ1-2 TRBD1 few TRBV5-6 CASSPGQGDYGYTF TGTGCCAGCAGCCCGGGACAGGGGGACTATGGCTACACCTTC